Below are 10 T cell receptor beta chains sequenced from a single sample in a study of cytomegalovirus exposure and HLA in healthy donors. Vbeta (60) and Jbeta (13) primers were used in the PCR. Only in-frame clones appear in the TCRdb table, and some are missing; sequencing was by immunoSEQ multiplex PCR. The sample has some 200,000 clones, 65% to 85% seen once. The specimen was PBMCs. The source of these receptors is a man aged 50-59 years in good health and CMV-seronegative.

The chain couples TRBV7-3 to TRBJ2-6; D is possibly TRBD2 (5 bases). V gave up 3 bases and J gave up 1 base, with 7 bases separating them. The CDR3 runs to 15 residues. Germline CDR1 and CDR2: SGHTA and FQGTGA. Written as DNA, the CDR3 is TGTGCCAGCAGCTTTGGAGGTTCTGGGGCCAACGTCCTGACTTTC. It codes for CASSFGGSGANVLTF.

The CDR3 protein is CASSFRGTNEKLFF. Here the CDR3 DNA reads TGTGCCAGCAGCTTTCGGGGTACTAATGAAAAACTGTTTTTT. The chain recombines TRBV7-9 with TRBJ1-4, with D unresolved. Germline assignment: CDR1 SEHNR and CDR2 FQNEAQ (reference sequence). Between the trimmed V and J ends, which lost 3 bases and 2 bases, there was a span of 7 bases. This CDR3 is 14 amino acids long.

On this clone itself: The junction departs from germline at one end; a sequencing error may be responsible. The gene calls are TRBV19 and TRBJ2-1; TRBD2 matches at 14 bases. This CDR3 has 19 residues. CDR1 and CDR2 (germline): LNHDA, SQIVND (reference sequence). The CDR3 loop is CASSSSSGLAGDPYDEQFF. CDR3 nucleotides: TGTGCCAGTAGTTCGTCGTCGGGACTAGCGGGAGATCCCTACGATGAGCAGTTCTTC. Complete variable domain (other parts from reference TRBV19 and TRBJ2-1): DGGITQSPKYLFRKEGQNVTLSCEQNLNHDAMYWYRQDPGQGLRLIYYSQIVNDFQKGDIAEGYSVSREKKESFPLTVTSAQKNPTAFYLCASSSSSGLAGDPYDEQFFGPGTRLTVL.

The chain links TRBV5-6 to TRBJ2-5; 8 positions agree with TRBD1. CDR3 length: 16 residues. Germline CDR1 and CDR2: SGHDT and YYEEEE. J was trimmed by 2 bases and V by 3 bases; bases with no gene match: 9. CDR3 in DNA: TGTGCCAGCAGCTCAGGGGGCAGGGGGCAACAAGAGACCCAGTACTTC. This sequence encodes CASSSGGRGQQETQYF.

This chain joins TRBV30 and TRBJ2-1, with a tentative D call TRBD1 (6 bases). Germline-derived CDR1 and CDR2 are GTSNPN and SVGIG (reference sequence). The CDR3 consists of 15 residues. V was cut by 0 bases and J by 11 bases, with 20 bases left in between. In nucleotides, the CDR3 is TGTGCCTGGAGTGTAGGGGGATCAGTTAGCGATAAGCAGTTCTTC. Translating gives CAWSVGGSVSDKQFF.

CDR3 in DNA: TGTGCCAGCAGTACAGGGACAGGTACCGGGGAGCTGTTTTTT. Translated, it gives CASSTGTGTGELFF. The gene calls are TRBV6-5 and TRBJ2-2; TRBD1 matches at 8 bases. V lost 5 bases to trimming and J lost 5 bases; unmatched junction nucleotides: 4. The length of the CDR3 is 14 residues. The V gene's germline CDR1 is MNHEY and CDR2 SVGAGI.

The chain couples TRBV15 to TRBJ2-7, with 11 bases fitting TRBD1. Looked up from germline, CDR1 is LNHNV and CDR2 is YYDKDF (reference sequence). The CDR3 is 16 amino acids. With 1 base clipped from V and 0 bases from J, the junction kept 2 bases outside the gene matches. The CDR3 DNA reads TGTGCCACCAGCAGAGTGGGGACAGGGGGCTCCTACGAGCAGTACTTC. It codes for CATSRVGTGGSYEQYF.

The chain employs TRBV7-3 and TRBJ2-1; 8 nucleotides line up with TRBD2. Per germline, CDR1 SGHTA and CDR2 FQGTGA. The CDR3 covers 16 residues. V was clipped by 5 bases and J by 2 bases; unmatched bases: 8. The CDR3 here is CASSLSLAEPYNEQFF. The CDR3 DNA sequence: TGTGCCAGCAGCCTATCACTAGCGGAACCCTACAATGAGCAGTTCTTC.

The chain joins TRBV9 to TRBJ2-2; D gene ambiguous. The germline V gene encodes CDR1 SGDLS and CDR2 YYNGEE. Trimming left V 0 bases short and J 3 bases short, with 9 bases between. The CDR3 totals 15 residues. The CDR3 protein is CASSVGPGYTGELFF. The CDR3 DNA sequence: TGTGCCAGCAGCGTAGGTCCAGGCTACACCGGGGAGCTGTTTTTT.

J is TRBJ1-3 and V is TRBV12-5; D is possibly TRBD1 (6 bases). V dropped 5 bases and J dropped 0 bases, with 14 bases sitting between them. The germline V gene encodes CDR1 LGHNT and CDR2 FRNRAP. The CDR3 consists of 16 residues. CDR3 DNA sequence: TGTGCTAGTGGTACCGGGGGGGCTAGCTCTGGAAACACCATATATTTT. This encodes CASGTGGASSGNTIYF.